This T cell receptor (beta chain) was identified during a study of blood T cell repertoires in COVID-19. Study-wide context: Sites in the United States, Italy and Spain provided acute and convalescent COVID-19 samples. PBMCs, B-cell-depleted T cells, or T cells provided the cDNA or gDNA that made up the material.

Per the original data handling: Estimation of nucleated cell counts was performed using reference gene primer amplification. Repertoires were generated with immunoSEQ multiplex PCR, while TCRdb's copy carries only in-frame clones and drops some. V, J and clone size derive from that table, while D and trimming were established from the DNA sequence. This sample has roughly 80,000 clones; around 88% occur once, and the top ten carry 6% to 7.5%. This clone was detected only a few times. CDR1 and CDR2 (germline): LGHDT, YNNKEL (reference sequence). The CDR3 is 14 residues long. After removal of 1 base from V and 7 bases from J, the junction contained 1 base not matched to a gene.

The V call is TRBV3-1 (or the pseudogene TRBV3-2), the J call TRBJ1-4; TRBD1 agrees at 9 bases. The sample consisted of peripheral blood. The sequence derives from an elderly woman with acute or convalescent COVID-19. The CDR3: CASSQGDRAEKLFF. CDR3 DNA sequence: TGTGCCAGCAGCCAAGGGGACAGGGCTGAAAAACTGTTTTTT.